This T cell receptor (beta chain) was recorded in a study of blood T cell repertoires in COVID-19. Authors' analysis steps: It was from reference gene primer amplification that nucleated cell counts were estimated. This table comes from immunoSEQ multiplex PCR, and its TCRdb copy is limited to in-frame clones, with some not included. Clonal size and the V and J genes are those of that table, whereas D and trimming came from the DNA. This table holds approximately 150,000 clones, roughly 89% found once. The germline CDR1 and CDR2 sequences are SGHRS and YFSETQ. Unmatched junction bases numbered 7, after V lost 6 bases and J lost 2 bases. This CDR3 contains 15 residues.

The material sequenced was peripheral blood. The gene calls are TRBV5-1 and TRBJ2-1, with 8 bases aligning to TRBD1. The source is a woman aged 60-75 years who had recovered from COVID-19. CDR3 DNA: TGCGCCAGCACCCAGGGGGCTAGAACCTACAATGAGCAGTTCTTC. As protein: CASTQGARTYNEQFF.